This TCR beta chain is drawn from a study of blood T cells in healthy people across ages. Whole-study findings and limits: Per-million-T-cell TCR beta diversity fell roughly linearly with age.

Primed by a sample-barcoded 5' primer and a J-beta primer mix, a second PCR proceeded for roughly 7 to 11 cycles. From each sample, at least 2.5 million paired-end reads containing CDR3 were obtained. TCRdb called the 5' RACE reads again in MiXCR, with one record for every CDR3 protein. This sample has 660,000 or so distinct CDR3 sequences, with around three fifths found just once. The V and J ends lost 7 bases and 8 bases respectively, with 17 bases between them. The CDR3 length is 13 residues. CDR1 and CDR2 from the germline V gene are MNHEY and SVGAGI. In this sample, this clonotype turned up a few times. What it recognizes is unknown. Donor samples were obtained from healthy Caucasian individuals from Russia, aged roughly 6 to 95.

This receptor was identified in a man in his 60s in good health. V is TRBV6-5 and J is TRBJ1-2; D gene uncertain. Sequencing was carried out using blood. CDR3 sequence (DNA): TGTGCCAGCACCCAGGCACGAAGTATGGGCTACACCTTC. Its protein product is CASTQARSMGYTF.